The rows below give T cell receptor beta chains drawn from one sample of a study of blood T cell repertoires in COVID-19. The protocol was immunoSEQ multiplex PCR, while the TCRdb copy is restricted to in-frame clones and leaves out a portion. In the table there are about 120,000 clones, under 95% of which are singletons. The source material was peripheral blood. Receptors originate from a man aged 45 to 65 with active COVID-19. CDR3s include the opening cysteine and the closing phenylalanine or tryptophan.

>TRBJ1-5|TRBV10-2
CASSGQGNQPQHF
>TRBJ2-3|TRBV11-3
CASSLDRVLRTDTQYF
>TRBJ1-1|TRBV4-1
CASSFSLTGEAFF
>TRBJ1-5|TRBV19
CASIDRGDSNQPQHF
>TRBJ1-1|TRBV5-1
CASSAGNTEAFF
>TRBJ2-1|TRBV19
CASSIIAGGLNEQFF
>TRBJ1-4|TRBV29-1
CSVTTGLTNEKLFF
>TRBJ2-5|TRBV14
CASSQDSSGVGTQYF
>TRBJ2-1|TRBV11-2
CASSLAGATNEQFF
>TRBJ1-1|TRBV11-2
CASSLRTLEAFF
>TRBJ1-1|TRBV6-5
CASRKDTVAEAFF
>TRBJ1-2|TRBV19
CASSIWQASDGYTF
>TRBJ2-2|TRBV9
CASSVVSSPFTGELFF
>TRBJ2-1|TRBV11-3
CASSLLPVRSYNEQFF
>TRBJ1-3|TRBV12-3/TRBV12-4
CASTGRNGNTIYF
>TRBJ2-3|TRBV14
CASSQGRNSGDTDTQYF
>TRBJ2-1|TRBV4-1
CASSQVARQSYNEQFF
>TRBJ1-1|TRBV5-1
CASSPGQANTEAFF
>TRBJ2-1|TRBV5-1
CASSLGIGGGSYNEQFF
>TRBJ2-1|TRBV5-1
CASSFRDRGDNEQFF
>TRBJ1-4|TRBV5-1
CASSTGSLEKLFF
>TRBJ2-7|TRBV15
CATSRLGASEQYF
>TRBJ1-1|TRBV6-1
CASSDPGQLHTEAFF
>TRBJ1-4|TRBV5-6
CASSSLGGFDEKLFF
>TRBJ2-1|TRBV29-1
CSVSRQGGYEQFF
>TRBJ2-2|TRBV2
CASRLTGQGVGELFF
>TRBJ2-7|TRBV6-5
CASSTKQGAGYEQYF
>TRBJ1-3|TRBV6-5
CASSADRAAGNTIYF
>TRBJ2-1|TRBV19
CASLPAVGAYNEQFF
>TRBJ1-1|TRBV6-6
CASSKLREAFF
>TRBJ2-3|TRBV19
CATSDRVWTDTQYF
>TRBJ2-3|TRBV10-3
CAISESGASTDTQYF
>TRBJ2-5|TRBV7-8
CASSLMSSGGQETQYF
>TRBJ2-1|TRBV6-2/TRBV6-3
CASSGGGFSYNEQFF
>TRBJ1-2|TRBV6-5
CASSSPRQGRSGGYTF
>TRBJ1-5|TRBV9
CASSVEQGRGNQPQHF
>TRBJ1-6|TRBV19
CASRRDLGPNSPLHF
>TRBJ2-3|TRBV10-3
CAIGTGGQDTQYF
>TRBJ1-2|TRBV5-4
CASSLSYRGENYGYTF
>TRBJ1-1|TRBV29-1
CSVSLGQMNTEAFF
>TRBJ2-7|TRBV7-7
CASSLVDRGEQYF
>TRBJ1-2|TRBV11-2
CASSPGLWDGYTF
>TRBJ2-5|TRBV9
CASSPYPQETQYF
>TRBJ2-5|TRBV3-1/TRBV3-2
CASSLPLGLAGKETQYF
>TRBJ2-7|TRBV5-1
CASSLRGASYEQYF
>TRBJ1-1|TRBV7-9
CASSLSAGNTEAFF
>TRBJ1-1|TRBV18
CASSPGQGAGNTEAFF
>TRBJ2-5|TRBV3-1/TRBV3-2
CASNNGLAGETQYF
>TRBJ2-3|TRBV18
CASSRLDGSTDTQYF
>TRBJ1-6|TRBV4-2
CASSQSPGQVNSPLHF
>TRBJ1-2|TRBV6-5
CASSFGTGFGYTF
>TRBJ1-5|TRBV7-9
CASSWNRDTFLSNQPQHF
>TRBJ2-7|TRBV11-2
CASSLDRGHEQYF
>TRBJ1-1|TRBV12-3/TRBV12-4
CASRRRGEAFF
>TRBJ2-2|TRBV7-2
CASSKRGDRINTGELFF
>TRBJ1-6|TRBV7-9
CASSLVYSDSPLHF
>TRBJ2-5|TRBV4-2
CASSVGGGAGLETQYF
>TRBJ2-2|TRBV11-2
CASSPRSGELFF
>TRBJ1-6|TRBV7-9
CASRTGDNSPLHF